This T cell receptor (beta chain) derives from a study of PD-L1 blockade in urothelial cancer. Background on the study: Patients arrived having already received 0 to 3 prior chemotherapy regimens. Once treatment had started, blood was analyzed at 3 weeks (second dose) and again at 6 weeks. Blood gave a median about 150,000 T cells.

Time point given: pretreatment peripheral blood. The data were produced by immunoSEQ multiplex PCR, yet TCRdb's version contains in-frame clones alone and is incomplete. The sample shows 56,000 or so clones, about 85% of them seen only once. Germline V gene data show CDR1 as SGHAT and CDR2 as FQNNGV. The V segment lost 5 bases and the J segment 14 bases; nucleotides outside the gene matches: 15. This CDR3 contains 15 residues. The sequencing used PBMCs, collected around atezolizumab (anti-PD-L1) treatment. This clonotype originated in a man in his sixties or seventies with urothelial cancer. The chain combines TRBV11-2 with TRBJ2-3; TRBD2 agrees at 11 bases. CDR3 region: CASSTGLAEHRYAYF. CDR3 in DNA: TGTGCCAGCAGCACGGGACTAGCGGAACACAGATACGCGTATTTT.